The clone carrying this T cell receptor beta chain was recorded once. The antigen is undetermined. This sample is drawn from a study of shared clonotypes between healthy human individuals. Across the whole study: The cohort had two women and a few men, ages 18 to 49. There were three CD4 naive, three CD4 memory, two CD8 naive and one CD8 memory plates per donor.

Data came from immunoSEQ multiplex PCR; TCRdb stores just in-frame clones and leaves some out. The sample gives 2 million or so clones, roughly 94% of which show up once; 0.13% is in the top ten. The ends lost 5 bases at V and 5 bases at J; junction bases unmatched: 10. The CDR3 totals 15 residues. In germline, CDR1 is SGHTA, CDR2 FQGNSA. Overall study results and limits: Non-shared clonotypes had lower generation probabilities than those shared by all four donors.

The sample was naive CD4+ T cells sorted from blood. Documented subset: CD45RA+ positively selected. This sequence joins TRBV7-2 and TRBJ2-7, with TRBD2 matching 9 bases. The receptor comes from a man aged 18 to 29 in good health. CDR3 coding DNA: TGTGCCAGCAGCCACGGGTTAGCGGGAGTCCACGAGCAGTACTTC. This encodes CASSHGLAGVHEQYF.